This entry features one T cell receptor (beta chain) sequence. Its antigen is unknown. CD45RO-negative, CCR7-selected cells formed the naive CD8 fraction, which excluded terminally differentiated effector memory CD45RA+ cells. The study enrolled healthy HIV-negative adults without recent acute infections or vaccinations as donors. These data are taken from a study of shared clonotypes between healthy human individuals. Study-level points and caveats: With four donors compared, approximately 5.5% of naive CD4 clonotypes were shared.

Researchers divided each subset's genomic DNA evenly across several immunoSEQ plates. Sequencing was performed with immunoSEQ multiplex PCR; in TCRdb, only in-frame clones are kept and a portion is missing. The data show some 2,000,000 clones, around 96% seen once. The sequencing input was naive CD8+ T cells sorted from blood. This clonotype was obtained from a man younger than 35 in good health.

The CDR3 DNA reads TGCGCCAGCAGCGGTAAAGACAGGCCCTCTTTTACCCGGTACGAGCAGTACTTC. Protein: CASSGKDRPSFTRYEQYF. V usage is TRBV10-1 and J usage is TRBJ2-7; maybe TRBD1 (6 bases). The germline V gene has CDR1 WNHNN and CDR2 SYGVQD (reference sequence). CDR3 length: 18 residues. Trimming took 6 bases from V and 4 from J, leaving 28 bases between them.